The present T cell receptor beta chain was sequenced within a study of T cells in localized non-small cell lung cancer. General observations from the study: With higher T cell density in blood came longer overall survival. Among the tissues sampled, uninvolved adjacent lung had the highest T cell clonality, above tumor. Appearances in adjacent lung were noted for a median approximately 50 of the top 100 tumor clones.

Sequenced by immunoSEQ multiplex PCR; TCRdb stores in-frame clones only, minus some. The sample shows under 15,000 clones, roughly 28% of them seen only once. With respect to this clone: The antigen is unknown.

This CDR3 is 14 amino acids long. Looked up from germline, CDR1 is SGHDN and CDR2 is FVKESK. V dropped 0 bases and J dropped 2 bases, with 7 bases sitting between them. The clonotype was recovered from a female donor older than 55 with stage I lung adenocarcinoma. The gene calls are TRBV14 and TRBJ1-1; D not certain. This specimen was lung tumor tissue, taken before any cancer treatment. CDR3 DNA sequence: TGTGCCAGCAGCCAAGATCTCAGCAACACTGAAGCTTTCTTT. It yields the protein CASSQDLSNTEAFF. The whole variable domain, remainder taken from reference TRBV14 and TRBJ1-1, is EAGVTQFPSHSVIEKGQTVTLRCDPISGHDNLYWYRRVMGKEIKFLLHFVKESKQDESGMPNNRFLAERTGGTYSTLKVQPAELEDSGVYFCASSQDLSNTEAFFGQGTRLTVV.